This T cell receptor (beta chain) was documented in a study of early stage breast cancer tumors (dated by TCRdb to the late 2010s). About the investigation overall: Of the 15 or so invasive breast tumors, 12 to 13 were found to be estrogen receptor-positive, progesterone receptor-positive and HER2-negative. Across all samples, 2,700,000 or so templates representing about 1 million unique clonotypes were detected. On average, each sample had about 9.7-fold read coverage. Of the approximately twelve ER+/PR+/HER2- tumors, eight were classified as invasive ductal carcinomas and four as invasive lobular carcinomas.

The study profiled bulk TCR beta-chain repertoires in matched peripheral blood, tumor and adjacent normal breast tissue taken from about 15 patients with early-stage breast cancer. Before surgery, whole blood (roughly 4.5-11 mL) was collected into EDTA tubes and processed within 2 hours. Peripheral blood mononuclear cells were isolated by Ficoll-Paque centrifugation in SepMate-50 tubes. PBMCs were cryopreserved in around 90% FBS with approximately 10% DMSO in aliquots of roughly 1.8 to 4 million cells and stored in liquid nitrogen. Genomic DNA was extracted with the Qiagen AllPrep DNA/RNA Mini kit. The V and J ends are trimmed by 0 bases and 0 bases, leaving 10 bases between them. There are 17 amino acids in the CDR3, from cysteine to phenylalanine inclusive. The read is trimmed to its CDR3 DNA, 51 bases read in frame from base 1. As encoded in the germline V gene (reference sequence), CDR1 is SGHNT while CDR2 is YYREEE.

Findings and caveats that apply to the study as a whole: Bulk genomic DNA sequencing of unsorted cells missed chain pairing and functional markers such as CD4, CD8 and FOXP3. Compared with adjacent normal breast tissue, tumors had higher clonality and roughly 2.5-fold greater T cell density. Greater similarity was observed between blood and normal breast repertoires than between blood and tumor repertoires, and tumor was distinguished from normal in about 85% of the 16 patients when each tissue was compared with blood. The small cohort size prevented analysis by tumor subtype. Enriched TCRB sequences shared across patients were found to be mostly commonly generated sequences that were unlikely to play an important role in the tumor microenvironment.

Every sample was amplified as two independent genomic DNA replicates, using approximately 550 ng for blood and about 1.6 ug for tumor or normal breast. Following the manufacturer's instructions, the ImmunoSeq Intro kit was used to carry out TCRB sequencing on genomic DNA. Multiplex PCR was run for about 30 cycles using proprietary primers and spike-in control sequences for absolute quantification. An 87-bp fragment spanning the CDR3 and flanking V and J genes was sequenced with single-end 150-bp reads. Seven samples, each with two replicates, were multiplexed per lane of an Illumina MiSeq using version 3.0 chemistry. The paper's data handling went like this. The vendor's proprietary pipeline processed the raw data and merged both replicates into a single result for each sample. Clonotypes were defined as productive rearrangements sharing the V-gene family, CDR3 amino acid sequence and J-gene segment. Clonality was calculated as 1 minus the normalized Shannon entropy (Pielou evenness) of TCRB abundances. T cell density was estimated by dividing total templates by the number of input cells inferred from the DNA input amount. Total repertoire diversity and clonality were estimated with Recon using default parameters. A clonotype was considered tumor-enriched if its abundance in tumor exceeded 0.1% and was at least 32-fold higher than its abundance in normal breast. TCRdb stores this immuneACCESS table with in-frame sequences only. Part of the clones is absent; in the studies checked, under half of the shortfall reflects unresolved V genes, and no reason is known for the rest. The V and J calls and the clone size are those of that table, but D and trimming were determined from the DNA. The sample profile shows around 51,000 clones; 78% of them were found once. Under 4.5% of the sample is in the top ten clones.

As regards this clone: The clone's antigen remains unknown. Within one base of it there is no much larger clone, and no base qualities were kept.

The V and J genes are TRBV5-4 and TRBJ2-6; a tentative D call is TRBD2 (5 bases match). This receptor was identified in a person aged 35-55 years with breast cancer. Sequences were obtained from blood. The nucleotides are TGTGCCAGCAGCTTGGGGGGAGTGAACTCTGGGGCCAACGTCCTGACTTTC. Translated, this is CASSLGGVNSGANVLTF.